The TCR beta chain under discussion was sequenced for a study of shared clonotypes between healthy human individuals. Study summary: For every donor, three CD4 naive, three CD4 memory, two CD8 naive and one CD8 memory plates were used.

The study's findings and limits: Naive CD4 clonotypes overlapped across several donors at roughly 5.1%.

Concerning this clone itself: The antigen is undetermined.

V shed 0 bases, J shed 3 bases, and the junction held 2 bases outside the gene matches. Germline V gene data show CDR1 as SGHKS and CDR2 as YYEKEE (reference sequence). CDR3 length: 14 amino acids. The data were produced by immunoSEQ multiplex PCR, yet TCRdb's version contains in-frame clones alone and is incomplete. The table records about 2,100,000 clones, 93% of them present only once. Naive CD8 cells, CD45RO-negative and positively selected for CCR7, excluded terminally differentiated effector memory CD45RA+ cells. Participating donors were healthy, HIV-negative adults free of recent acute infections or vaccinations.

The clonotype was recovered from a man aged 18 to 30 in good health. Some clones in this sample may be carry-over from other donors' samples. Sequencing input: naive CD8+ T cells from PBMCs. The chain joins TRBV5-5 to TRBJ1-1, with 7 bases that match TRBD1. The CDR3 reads CASSLERGHTEAFF. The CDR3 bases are TGTGCCAGCAGCTTGGAAAGGGGGCACACTGAAGCTTTCTTT.